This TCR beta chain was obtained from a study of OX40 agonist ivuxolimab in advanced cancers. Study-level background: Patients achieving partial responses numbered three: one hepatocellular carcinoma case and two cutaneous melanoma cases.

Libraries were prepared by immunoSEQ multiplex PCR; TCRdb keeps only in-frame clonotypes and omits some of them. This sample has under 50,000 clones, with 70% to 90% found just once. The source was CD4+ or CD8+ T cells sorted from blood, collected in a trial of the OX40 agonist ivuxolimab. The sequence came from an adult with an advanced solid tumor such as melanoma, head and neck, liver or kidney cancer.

The CDR3 reads CASGLHRNTEAFF. The CDR3 DNA sequence: TGTGCCAGTGGGTTACATAGGAACACTGAAGCTTTCTTT. The chain joins TRBV28 to TRBJ1-1; D ambiguous. The CDR3 is 13 residues long. Germline lookup yields CDR1 MDHEN and CDR2 SYDVKM. V gave up 9 bases and J gave up 1 base, with 12 bases separating them.